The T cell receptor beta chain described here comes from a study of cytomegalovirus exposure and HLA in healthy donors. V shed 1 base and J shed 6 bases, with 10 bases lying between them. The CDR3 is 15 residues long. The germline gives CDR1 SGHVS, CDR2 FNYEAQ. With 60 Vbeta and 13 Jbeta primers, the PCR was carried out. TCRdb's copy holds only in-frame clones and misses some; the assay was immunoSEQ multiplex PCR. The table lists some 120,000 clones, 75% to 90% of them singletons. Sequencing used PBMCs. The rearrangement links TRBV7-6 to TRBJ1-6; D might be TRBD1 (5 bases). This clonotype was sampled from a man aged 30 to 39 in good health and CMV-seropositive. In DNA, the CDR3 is TGTGCCAGCAGCTTAGGAAGGGGAAGTAATTCACCCCTCCACTTT. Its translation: CASSLGRGSNSPLHF. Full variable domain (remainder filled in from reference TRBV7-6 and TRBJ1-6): GAGVSQSPRYKVTKRGQDVALRCDPISGHVSLYWYRQALGQGPEFLTYFNYEAQQDKSGLPNDRFSAERPEGSISTLTIQRTEQRDSAMYRCASSLGRGSNSPLHFGNGTRLTVT.